One and the same sample provided the 18 T cell receptor beta chains below, sequenced in a study of regulatory T cells in long-lasting Graves disease. In building TCR beta libraries, iRepertoire HTBI primers were used together with Arm-PCR of CDR3 regions. Each CDR3 protein is one row after TCRdb ran MiXCR on the multiplex PCR reads. The sample holds about 290,000 distinct CDR3 sequences, 22% seen once. The time point was: persistent/refractory GD, antithyroid drugs over 5 years with positive TRAb. There was RNA extracted from PBMCs, and the TCR library was made from it. Source: peripheral blood mononuclear cells (PBMCs), taken when the disease was refractory, from a patient treated with antithyroid drugs. The receptor set was obtained from a female donor with Graves disease.

The chain is built from TRBV20-1 and TRBJ2-5; TRBD2 matches 9 bases. The V and J ends lost 7 bases and 4 bases, in that order; junction bases with no gene match: 10. The CDR3 has 14 amino acids. Germline V gives CDR1 DFQATT, CDR2 SNEGSKA (reference sequence). CDR3 nucleotide sequence: TGCAGTGTGCGGCAGGCGGGAGGGCTAGAGACCCAGTACTTC. Amino acids: CSVRQAGGLETQYF.

J is TRBJ2-1 and V is TRBV29-1; TRBD1 or TRBD2 may be the D gene (5 bases each). CDR3 size: 17 residues. In germline, CDR1 is SQVTM, CDR2 ANQGSEA. Trimming stripped 6 bases from V and 0 bases from J, with 21 bases between. The CDR3 nucleotides read TGCAGCGTGGGCCGGGGTATAGGGGAAACCTCCTACAATGAGCAGTTCTTC. Translated, it gives CSVGRGIGETSYNEQFF.

This clonotype was seen many times. This chain's CDR3 is CASSLVGDGQPQHF. The CDR3 DNA follows: TGTGCCAGCAGCTTAGTGGGGGATGGACAGCCCCAGCATTTT. The chain joins TRBV11-2 to TRBJ1-5; a weak D match, TRBD1 (5 bases). Trimming stripped 1 base from V and 7 bases from J, with 11 bases between. This CDR3 is built from 14 residues. CDR1 is SGHAT, CDR2 FQNNGV, per germline.

The V and J genes are TRBV19 and TRBJ1-5; 8 nucleotides agree with TRBD1. Germline V CDR1 and CDR2: LNHDA, SQIVND (reference sequence). The CDR3 spans 14 residues. With V trimmed by 3 bases and J by 7 bases, 5 bases remained unmatched. The CDR3: CASSIQGAWQPQHF. The CDR3 region has the DNA TGTGCCAGTAGTATTCAGGGGGCTTGGCAGCCCCAGCATTTT.

This clonotype was detected only a few times. A single base separates this from a much larger clone, so it may be a read error. Since no conserved phenylalanine or tryptophan closes the CDR3, a read error is the likely cause. This chain connects TRBV2 to TRBJ2-2; TRBD2 matches at 7 bases. The CDR3 is 13 residues long. In germline, CDR1 is SNHLY, CDR2 FYNNEI. Germline trimming cut 9 bases from V and 3 bases from J; bases unmatched to any gene: 4. CDR3 region: CASSAGDTGELFL. In DNA, the CDR3 is TGTGCCAGTTCGGCGGGAGACACCGGGGAGCTGTTTCTT.

This clonotype was seen repeatedly, ten times or more. V and J are TRBV2 and TRBJ2-7; 8 bases match TRBD2. Trimming at V came to 4 bases and at J to 2 bases, leaving 7 bases not matched to a gene. Germline V lookup: CDR1 SNHLY, CDR2 FYNNEI. The CDR3 extends over 15 amino acids. Written as DNA, the CDR3 is TGTGCCAGCAGTGGACCAACTAGCGGCACCTACGAGCAGTACTTC. Translated, it gives CASSGPTSGTYEQYF.

At least ten counts were recorded for this clonotype. The V call is TRBV19, the J call TRBJ2-2; tentatively, D is TRBD1 or TRBD2 (5 bases each). V lost 4 bases and J lost 0, with 15 bases in between. Germline-derived CDR1 and CDR2 are LNHDA and SQIVND (reference sequence). The CDR3 covers 17 residues. The CDR3 DNA reads TGTGCCAGTAGTAAAGTGGGGCCGGGAACGAACACCGGGGAGCTGTTTTTT. It encodes CASSKVGPGTNTGELFF.

Concerning this clonotype: This sequence may be a read error, since a much larger clone differs from it by one base. The chain carries TRBV2 and TRBJ1-3, with a tentative D call TRBD1 (5 bases). The germline V gene has CDR1 SNHLY and CDR2 FYNNEI. The CDR3 runs 15 residues. The CDR3 loop is CAGSPGHISGNTIYF. In DNA form, the CDR3 reads TGTGCCGGCAGTCCCGGACACATCTCTGGAAACACCATATATTTT. The whole variable domain, filled in from reference TRBV2 and TRBJ1-3, reads EPEVTQTPSHQVTQMGQEVILRCVPISNHLYFYWYRQILGQKVEFLVSFYNNEISEKSEIFDDQFSVERPDGSNFTLKIRSTKLEDSAMYFCAGSPGHISGNTIYFGEGSWLTVV.

This clonotype was detected ten times or more. The V gene is TRBV28, the J gene TRBJ2-5; D ambiguous. Germline values: CDR1 MDHEN, CDR2 SYDVKM. The CDR3 runs 14 residues. Trimming shortened V by 4 bases and J by 3 bases, and 12 bases separated the two germline ends. CDR3 region: CASSSVRVEETQYF. CDR3 coding DNA: TGTGCCAGCAGTTCTGTTAGGGTGGAAGAGACCCAGTACTTC.

Many counts were recorded for this clonotype. This rearrangement joins TRBV12-3 or TRBV12-4 to TRBJ2-7; TRBD2 agrees at 10 bases. Germline trimming cut 6 bases from V and 4 bases from J; bases unmatched to any gene: 6. The CDR3 is 14 residues long. The CDR3 sequence is CASSRGLARYEQYF. CDR3 nucleotides: TGTGCCAGCAGCCGGGGACTAGCGAGATACGAGCAGTACTTC.

The chain employs TRBV9 and TRBJ2-7, with 16 positions matching TRBD2. The CDR3 is 19 residues long. Germline assignment: CDR1 SGDLS and CDR2 YYNGEE. J lost 2 bases, V lost 5 bases, and 13 bases had no gene match. CDR3 nucleotide sequence: TGTGCCAGCAGTAAGGAAGTGGGACTAGCGGGAGGGGAGACCTACGAGCAGTACTTC. Its protein is CASSKEVGLAGGETYEQYF.

This sequence joins TRBV3-1 and TRBJ2-7, with a tentative D call TRBD2 (5 bases). The CDR3 runs to 15 residues. Trimming took 4 bases from V and 4 from J, leaving 17 bases between them. The V gene's germline CDR1 is LGHDT and CDR2 YNNKEL (reference sequence). CDR3 DNA: TGTGCCAGCAGCCCTAGTTTCGCGGGCCCTTACGAGCAGTACTTC. It is translated as CASSPSFAGPYEQYF.

This clonotype has at least ten counts. J is TRBJ1-4 and V is TRBV30; D remains unclear. Germline loops: CDR1 GTSNPN, CDR2 SVGIG (reference sequence). This CDR3 is 12 amino acids long. The V gene lost 2 bases and the J gene lost 8 bases, with 9 bases spanning the gap. In DNA, the CDR3 is TGTGCCTGGAGTCGTTCGGACGAAAAACTGTTTTTT. Translation gives CAWSRSDEKLFF. The full variable domain, completed using reference TRBV30 and TRBJ1-4, is SQTIHQWPATLVQPVGSPLSLECTVEGTSNPNLYWYRQAAGRGLQLLFYSVGIGQISSEVPQNLSASRPQDRQFILSSKKLLLSDSGFYLCAWSRSDEKLFFGSGTQLSVL.

At least ten counts were recorded for this clonotype. The rearrangement joins TRBV5-1 to TRBJ2-4, with D hard to call. Trimming pared 0 bases from V and 8 bases from J, leaving 12 bases between. Germline loops: CDR1 SGHRS, CDR2 YFSETQ. CDR3 length: 14 amino acids. CDR3 residues: CASSLEVGSYIQYF. As DNA, the CDR3 is TGCGCCAGCAGCTTGGAAGTTGGGTCCTACATTCAGTACTTC.

This clonotype showed up just once. The chain has TRBV9 and TRBJ2-7, with 7 bases matching TRBD2. CDR3 length: 15 amino acids. The V and J ends lost 4 bases and 7 bases, in that order; junction bases with no gene match: 14. CDR1 is SGDLS and CDR2 is YYNGEE in the germline V gene. CDR3 coding DNA: TGTGCCAGCAGCAATCTAGCGGACTCCCCGGGGGAGCAGTACTTC. Translated, it gives CASSNLADSPGEQYF.

This clonotype was found many times. The V call is TRBV27, the J call TRBJ1-4; tentatively, D is TRBD1 (5 bases). Germline CDR1 MNHEY, CDR2 SMNVEV (reference sequence). There are 14 residues in the CDR3. The ends were cut back, 3 bases at V and 7 bases at J, with 12 bases in the middle. Here the CDR3 reads CASSLSRASEKLFF. Here the CDR3 DNA reads TGTGCCAGCAGTTTGTCCAGGGCTAGTGAAAAACTGTTTTTT.

This clonotype was seen at least ten times. The gene calls are TRBV11-2 and TRBJ1-1; no reliable D call. The CDR3 loop spans 13 amino acids. Germline V CDR1 and CDR2: SGHAT, FQNNGV. The ends were cut back, 1 base at V and 4 bases at J, with 7 bases in the middle. The CDR3 loop reads CASSLGGFTEAFF. The CDR3 region has the DNA TGTGCCAGCAGCTTAGGAGGGTTCACTGAAGCTTTCTTT.

The table lists this clonotype with many counts. The chain employs TRBV7-8 and TRBJ2-7; D remains ambiguous. Trimming left V 3 bases short and J 3 bases short, with 3 bases between. Per the germline V gene, CDR1 is SGHVS and CDR2 is FQNEAQ. There are 11 residues in the CDR3. The CDR3 protein is CASSFLYEQYF. CDR3 sequence (DNA): TGTGCCAGCAGCTTCCTCTACGAGCAGTACTTC.